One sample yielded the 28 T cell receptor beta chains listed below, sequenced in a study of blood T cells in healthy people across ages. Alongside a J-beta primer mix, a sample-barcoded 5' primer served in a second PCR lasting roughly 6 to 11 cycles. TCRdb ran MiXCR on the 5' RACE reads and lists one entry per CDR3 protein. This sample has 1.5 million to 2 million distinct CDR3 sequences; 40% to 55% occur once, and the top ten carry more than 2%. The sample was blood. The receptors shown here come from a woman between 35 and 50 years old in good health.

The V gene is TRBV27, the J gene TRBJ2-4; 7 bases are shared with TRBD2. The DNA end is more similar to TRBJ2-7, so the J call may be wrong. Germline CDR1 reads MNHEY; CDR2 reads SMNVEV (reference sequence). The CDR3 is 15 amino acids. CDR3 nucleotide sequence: TGTGCCAGCAGCCTGGGGGATGGGGGGGGGTACGAGCAGTACTTC. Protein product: CASSLGDGGGYEQYF.

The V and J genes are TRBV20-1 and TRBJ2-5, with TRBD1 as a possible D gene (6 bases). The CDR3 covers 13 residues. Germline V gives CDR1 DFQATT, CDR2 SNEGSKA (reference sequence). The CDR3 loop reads CRAGEGGAETQYF. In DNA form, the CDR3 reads TGCAGGGCTGGTGAAGGGGGTGCGGAGACCCAGTACTTC.

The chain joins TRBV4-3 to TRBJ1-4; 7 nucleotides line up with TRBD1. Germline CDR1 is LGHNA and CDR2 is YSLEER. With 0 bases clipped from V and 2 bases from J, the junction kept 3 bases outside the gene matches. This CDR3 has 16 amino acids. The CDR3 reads CASSQEQGMTNEKLFF. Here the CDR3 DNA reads TGCGCCAGCAGCCAAGAACAGGGGATGACTAATGAAAAACTGTTTTTT.

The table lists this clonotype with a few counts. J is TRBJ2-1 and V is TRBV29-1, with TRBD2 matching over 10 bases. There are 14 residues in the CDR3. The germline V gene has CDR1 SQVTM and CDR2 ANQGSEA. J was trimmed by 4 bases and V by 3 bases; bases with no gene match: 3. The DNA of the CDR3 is TGCAGCGTTGATGGTAGCGGGGGGTACAATGAGCAGTTCTTC. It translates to CSVDGSGGYNEQFF.

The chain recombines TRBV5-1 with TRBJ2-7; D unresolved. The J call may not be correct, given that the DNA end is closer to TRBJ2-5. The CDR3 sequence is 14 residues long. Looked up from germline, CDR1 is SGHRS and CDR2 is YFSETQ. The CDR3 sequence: CASSSHATDETQYF. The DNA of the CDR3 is TGCGCCAGCAGCTCCCACGCTACGGATGAGACCCAGTACTTC.

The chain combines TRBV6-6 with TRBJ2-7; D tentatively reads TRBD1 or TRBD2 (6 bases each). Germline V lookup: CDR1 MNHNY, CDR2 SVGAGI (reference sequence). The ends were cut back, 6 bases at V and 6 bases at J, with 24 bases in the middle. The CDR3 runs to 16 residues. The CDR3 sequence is CASRGGSQGSLSEQYF. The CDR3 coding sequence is TGTGCCAGCAGAGGGGGGTCGCAGGGTTCGCTAAGCGAGCAGTACTTC.

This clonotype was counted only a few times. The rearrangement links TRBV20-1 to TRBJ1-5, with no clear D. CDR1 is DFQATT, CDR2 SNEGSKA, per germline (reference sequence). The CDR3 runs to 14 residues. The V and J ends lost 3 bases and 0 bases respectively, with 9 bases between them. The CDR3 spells CSASEGNSNQPQHF. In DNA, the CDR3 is TGCAGTGCTAGTGAAGGGAATAGCAATCAGCCCCAGCATTTT.

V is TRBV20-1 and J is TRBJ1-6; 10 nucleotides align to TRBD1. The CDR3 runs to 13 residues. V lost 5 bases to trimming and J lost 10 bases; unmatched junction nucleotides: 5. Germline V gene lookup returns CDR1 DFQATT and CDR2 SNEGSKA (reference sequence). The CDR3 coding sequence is TGCAGTGCTCTGGACAGGGGGGACTCACCCCTCCACTTT. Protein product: CSALDRGDSPLHF.

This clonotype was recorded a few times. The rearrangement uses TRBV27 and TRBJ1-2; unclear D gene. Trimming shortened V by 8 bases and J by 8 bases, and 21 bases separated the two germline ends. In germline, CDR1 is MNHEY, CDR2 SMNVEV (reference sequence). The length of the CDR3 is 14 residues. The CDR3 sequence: CASAGWLNEEGYTF. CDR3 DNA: TGTGCCAGCGCCGGTTGGCTGAACGAGGAAGGCTACACCTTC.

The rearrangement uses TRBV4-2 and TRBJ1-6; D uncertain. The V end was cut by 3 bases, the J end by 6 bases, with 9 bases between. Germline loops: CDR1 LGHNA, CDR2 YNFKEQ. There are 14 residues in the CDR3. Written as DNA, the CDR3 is TGTGCCAGCAGCCAGGCGGGCGGTAATTCACCCCTCCACTTT. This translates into CASSQAGGNSPLHF.

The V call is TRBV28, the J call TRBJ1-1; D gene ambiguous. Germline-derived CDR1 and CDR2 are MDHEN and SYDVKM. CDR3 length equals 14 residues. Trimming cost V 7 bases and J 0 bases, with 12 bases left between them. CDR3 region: CASTPPDLNTEAFF. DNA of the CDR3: TGTGCCAGCACACCCCCGGATCTGAACACTGAAGCTTTCTTT.

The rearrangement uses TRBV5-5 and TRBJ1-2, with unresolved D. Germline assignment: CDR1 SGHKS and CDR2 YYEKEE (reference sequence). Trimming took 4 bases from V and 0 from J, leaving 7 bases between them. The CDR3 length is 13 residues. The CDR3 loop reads CASSDASNYGYTF. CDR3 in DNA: TGTGCCAGCAGCGACGCCTCTAACTATGGCTACACCTTC.

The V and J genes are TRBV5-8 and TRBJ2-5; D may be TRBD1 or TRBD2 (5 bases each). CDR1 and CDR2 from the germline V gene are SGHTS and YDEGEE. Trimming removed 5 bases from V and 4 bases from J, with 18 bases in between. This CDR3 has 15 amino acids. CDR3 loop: CASRAGARTGETQYF. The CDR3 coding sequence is TGTGCCAGCAGGGCCGGGGCTCGAACCGGAGAGACCCAGTACTTC.

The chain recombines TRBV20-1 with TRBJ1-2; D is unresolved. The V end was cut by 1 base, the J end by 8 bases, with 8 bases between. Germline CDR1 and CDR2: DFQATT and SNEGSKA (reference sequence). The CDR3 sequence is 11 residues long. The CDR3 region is CSARVNAGYTF. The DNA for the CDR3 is TGCAGTGCTAGAGTTAACGCGGGCTACACCTTC.

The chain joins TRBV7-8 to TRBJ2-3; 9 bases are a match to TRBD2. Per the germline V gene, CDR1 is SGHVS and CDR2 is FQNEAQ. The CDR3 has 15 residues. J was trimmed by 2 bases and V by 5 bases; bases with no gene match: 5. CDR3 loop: CASSHSGGLTDTQYF. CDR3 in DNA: TGTGCCAGCAGCCATAGCGGGGGACTCACAGATACGCAGTATTTT.

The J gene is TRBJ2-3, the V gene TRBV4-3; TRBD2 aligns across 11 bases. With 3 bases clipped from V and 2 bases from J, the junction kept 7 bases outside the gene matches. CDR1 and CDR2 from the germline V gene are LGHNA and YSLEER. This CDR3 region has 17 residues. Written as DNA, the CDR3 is TGCGCCAGCAGCCACTTTCCGACTAGCGGGGTCACAGATACGCAGTATTTT. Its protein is CASSHFPTSGVTDTQYF.

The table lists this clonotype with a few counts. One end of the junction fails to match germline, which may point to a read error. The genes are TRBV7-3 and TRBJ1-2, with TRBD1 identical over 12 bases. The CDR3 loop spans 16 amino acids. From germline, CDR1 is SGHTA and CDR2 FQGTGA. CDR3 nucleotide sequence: TGTGCCAGCAGCAACCGGGACAGGGGGCGCGACTATGGCTACGCCTTC. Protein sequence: CASSNRDRGRDYGYAF. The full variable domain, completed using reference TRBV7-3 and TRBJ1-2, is GAGVSQTPSNKVTEKGKYVELRCDPISGHTALYWYRQSLGQGPEFLIYFQGTGAADDSGLPNDRFFAVRPEGSVSTLKIQRTERGDSAVYLCASSNRDRGRDYGYAFGSGTRLTVV.

CDR3 bases: TGTGCCAGCATTCTAGCGGGATACAATGAGCAGTTCTTC. Translation gives CASILAGYNEQFF. The chain joins TRBV6-1 to TRBJ2-1; TRBD2 matches 9 bases. V lost 7 bases to trimming and J lost 4 bases; unmatched junction nucleotides: 2. The CDR3 spans 13 residues. Germline V gene sequence: CDR1 MNHNS, CDR2 SASEGT.

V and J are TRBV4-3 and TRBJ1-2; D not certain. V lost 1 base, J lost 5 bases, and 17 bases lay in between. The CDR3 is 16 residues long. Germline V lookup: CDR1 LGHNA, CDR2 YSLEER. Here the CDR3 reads CASSQVTDPPIYGYTF. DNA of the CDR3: TGCGCCAGCAGCCAAGTGACCGATCCGCCCATATATGGCTACACCTTC.

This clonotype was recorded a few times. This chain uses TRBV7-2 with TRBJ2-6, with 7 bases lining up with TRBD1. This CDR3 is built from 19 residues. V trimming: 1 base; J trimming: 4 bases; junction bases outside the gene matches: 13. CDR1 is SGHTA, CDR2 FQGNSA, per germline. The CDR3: CASSLDPLRGGTGANVLTF. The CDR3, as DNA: TGTGCCAGCAGCTTAGACCCTCTGAGAGGGGGCACGGGGGCCAACGTCCTGACTTTC.

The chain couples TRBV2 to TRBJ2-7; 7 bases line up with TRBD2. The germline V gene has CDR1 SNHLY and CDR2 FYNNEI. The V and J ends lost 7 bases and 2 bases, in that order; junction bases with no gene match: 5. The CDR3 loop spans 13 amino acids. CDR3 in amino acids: CASKRGPTYEQYF. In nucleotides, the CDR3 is TGTGCCAGCAAGCGGGGACCTACCTACGAGCAGTACTTC. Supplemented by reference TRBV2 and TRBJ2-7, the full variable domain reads EPEVTQTPSHQVTQMGQEVILRCVPISNHLYFYWYRQILGQKVEFLVSFYNNEISEKSEIFDDQFSVERPDGSNFTLKIRSTKLEDSAMYFCASKRGPTYEQYFGPGTRLTVT.

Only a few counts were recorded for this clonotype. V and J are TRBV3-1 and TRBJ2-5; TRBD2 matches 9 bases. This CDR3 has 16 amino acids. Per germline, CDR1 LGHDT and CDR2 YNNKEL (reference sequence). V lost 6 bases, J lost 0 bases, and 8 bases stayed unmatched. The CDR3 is CASRRLAGPYQETQYF. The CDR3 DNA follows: TGTGCCAGCAGACGGCTAGCGGGACCGTACCAAGAGACCCAGTACTTC.

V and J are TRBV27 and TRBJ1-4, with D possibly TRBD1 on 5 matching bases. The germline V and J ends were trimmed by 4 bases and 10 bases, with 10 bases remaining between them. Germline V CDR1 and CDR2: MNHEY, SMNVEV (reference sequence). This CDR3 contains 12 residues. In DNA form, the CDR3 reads TGTGCCAGCAGTTCGTGGGGGAGAAAACTGTTTTTT. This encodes CASSSWGRKLFF.

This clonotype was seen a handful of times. For the CDR3, the DNA is TGTGCCAGCAGTTTTTTCGGAGGTGGCTACACCTTC. Amino acid sequence: CASSFFGGGYTF. The chain joins TRBV27 to TRBJ1-2, with no clear D. The CDR3 spans 12 residues. Germline assignment: CDR1 MNHEY and CDR2 SMNVEV (reference sequence). The V gene lost 3 bases and the J gene lost 7 bases, with 9 bases spanning the gap.

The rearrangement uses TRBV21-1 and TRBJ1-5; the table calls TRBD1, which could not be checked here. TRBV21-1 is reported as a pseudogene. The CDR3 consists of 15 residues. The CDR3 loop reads CASSKGRQNNQPQHF. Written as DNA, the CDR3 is TGTGCCAGCAGCAAAGGTCGACAGAACAATCAGCCCCAGCATTTT.

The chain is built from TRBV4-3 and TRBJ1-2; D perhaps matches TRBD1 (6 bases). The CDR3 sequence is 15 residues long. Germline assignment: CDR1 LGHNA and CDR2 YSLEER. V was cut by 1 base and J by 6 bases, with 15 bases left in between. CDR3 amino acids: CASSQGGRGFDGYTF. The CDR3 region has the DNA TGCGCCAGCAGCCAAGGCGGTAGGGGGTTTGATGGCTACACCTTC.

CDR3 nucleotide sequence: TGTGCCAGCAGCTTTCTCCCAGGCCAAGAGACCCAGTACTTC. Its protein is CASSFLPGQETQYF. V is TRBV7-2 and J is TRBJ2-5, with D hard to call. The V end was cut by 3 bases, the J end by 1 base, with 9 bases between. The CDR3 totals 14 residues. Per the germline V gene, CDR1 is SGHTA and CDR2 is FQGNSA.

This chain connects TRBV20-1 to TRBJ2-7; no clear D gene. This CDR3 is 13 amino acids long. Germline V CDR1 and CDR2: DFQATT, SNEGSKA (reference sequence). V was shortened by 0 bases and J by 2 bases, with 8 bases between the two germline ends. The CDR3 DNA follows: TGCAGTGCTAGAGATCCAGAGACCTACGAGCAGTACTTC. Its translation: CSARDPETYEQYF.